This record concerns one T cell receptor (beta chain) sequence. Its cognate antigen is unknown. The sample originates from a study of blood T cell dynamics during melanoma immunotherapy. Study-level results: The study could not tell melanoma-specific clones from general immune activation.

Sequencing used immunoSEQ multiplex PCR; TCRdb keeps in-frame clones, though not all of them. The sample holds tens of thousands of clones, roughly 86% seen once. The sample's time point: pre-treatment baseline. Disease control meant complete response, partial response or stable disease at 12 weeks. Patients had no prior systemic cancer treatment, immunosuppressants or other active cancers. Trimming took off 5 bases at V and 4 bases at J, with 12 bases between the two ends. The CDR3 runs to 13 residues. In germline, CDR1 is MNHNS, CDR2 SASEGT. This chain connects TRBV6-1 to TRBJ2-7; D unresolved. The clonotype comes from a human donor with melanoma. The sample consisted of blood, taken from a patient treated with checkpoint blockade. CDR3 sequence (DNA): TGTGCCAGCAGTCAATACGTCGGGTACGAGCAGTACTTC. It codes for CASSQYVGYEQYF.